A selection of T cell receptor beta chains follows, all from one sample in a study of Ad26.COV2.S vaccination and SARS-CoV-2 variants. Profiling relied on immunoSEQ multiplex PCR, and the TCRdb table lists in-frame clones only, not all of them. The table includes hundreds of thousands of clones, around 87% detected once. Sequences were derived from peripheral blood, sampled in a trial of Ad26.COV2.S vaccine versus placebo. Every receptor here comes from a person aged 18-60 years who received the Ad26.COV2.S COVID-19 vaccine or a placebo. Each CDR3 is given with its conserved first and last residue. The order of the fields is J gene, V gene, CDR3 protein.

>TRBJ2-4|TRBV5-1
CASSLAEKNIQYF
>TRBJ2-1|TRBV7-9
CASSIPLGTETYNEQFF
>TRBJ1-2|TRBV5-1
CASSFSRGLQGYTF
>TRBJ2-3|TRBV13
CASSSAGTDTQYF
>TRBJ2-3|TRBV9
CASSAGTDYTDTQYF
>TRBJ2-5|TRBV18
CASSLGQDQETQYF
>TRBJ2-2|TRBV30
CAWREVRDTGELFF
>TRBJ2-7|TRBV5-1
CASSLETSGGANVYEQYF
>TRBJ2-1|TRBV9
CAGAASTGLPVF
>TRBJ1-1|TRBV12-3/TRBV12-4
CASSRFGHTEAFF
>TRBJ2-5|TRBV6-4
CASSPSTTGPQYF
>TRBJ1-5|TRBV3-1/TRBV3-2
CASSQDRASDNQPQHF
>TRBJ1-3|TRBV6-5
CASRDGGGSGNTIYF
>TRBJ2-2|TRBV11-2
CASSSEPRGELFF
>TRBJ2-5|TRBV7-2
CASSPGQRQETQYF
>TRBJ2-1|TRBV12-3/TRBV12-4
CASTPAAYNEQFF
>TRBJ1-2|TRBV11-2
CASSSSQGLYGYTF
>TRBJ2-7|TRBV4-1
CASSQDWGQGYEQYF
>TRBJ2-7|TRBV9
CASSPLGLSNYEQYF
>TRBJ1-3|TRBV5-6
CASSGGRSSGNTIYF
>TRBJ1-2|TRBV6-2/TRBV6-3
CASSPWANGGQGNYGYTF
>TRBJ2-2|TRBV27
CASSFLRTGANTGELFF
>TRBJ1-1|TRBV6-5
CASRDRGLIYEAFF
>TRBJ1-1|TRBV28
CASSLWENTEAFF
>TRBJ2-7|TRBV6-5
CASSLRLAGVYEQYF